This is a list of T cell receptor beta chains from one sample in a study of graft-versus-host responses after intestinal transplantation. TCRdb's copy holds only in-frame clones and misses some; the assay was immunoSEQ multiplex PCR. The sample shows tens of thousands of clones, 90% of them seen only once. No antigen has been identified for these receptors. Here the sequenced sample was unstimulated CD8+ T cells sorted from spleen or lymph node cells, taken before intestinal transplant. The receptors shown here come from a human donor who received an intestinal transplant. Both conserved end residues are part of each CDR3. The D gene is left open where the match is weak. Clone size is not always given. Where it is, it says once, few, many or a class for expanded clones.

J gene: TRBJ1-5
clone size: .
V gene: TRBV6-5
D gene: .
CDR3 protein: CASSPVARSNQPQHF
CDR3 DNA: TGTGCCAGCAGCCCCGTGGCCCGCAGCAATCAGCCCCAGCATTTT

J gene: TRBJ1-1
clone size: .
V gene: TRBV5-1
D gene: TRBD1
CDR3 protein: CASSDRQGLTEAFF
CDR3 DNA: TGCGCCAGCAGCGACCGACAGGGGCTCACTGAAGCTTTCTTT

J gene: TRBJ2-3
clone size: .
V gene: TRBV9
D gene: .
CDR3 protein: CASSAIPGQAGGPDTQYF
CDR3 DNA: TGTGCCAGCAGCGCCATCCCCGGACAGGCCGGGGGTCCAGATACGCAGTATTTT

J gene: TRBJ1-1
clone size: .
V gene: TRBV6-5
D gene: .
CDR3 protein: CASSYSMGDLPEAFF
CDR3 DNA: TGTGCCAGCAGTTACTCGATGGGCGACCTTCCTGAAGCTTTCTTT

J gene: TRBJ2-1
clone size: once
V gene: TRBV9
D gene: .
CDR3 protein: CASSVAQTEQFF
CDR3 DNA: TGTGCCAGCAGCGTAGCACAGACTGAGCAGTTCTTC

J gene: TRBJ2-3
clone size: once
V gene: TRBV6-6
D gene: .
CDR3 protein: CASSAMADTQYF
CDR3 DNA: TGTGCCAGCAGTGCTATGGCAGATACGCAGTATTTT

J gene: TRBJ1-2
clone size: .
V gene: TRBV5-1
D gene: TRBD1
CDR3 protein: CASSLGGQGFGYTF
CDR3 DNA: TGCGCCAGCAGCTTGGGGGGACAGGGGTTCGGCTACACCTTC

J gene: TRBJ1-2
clone size: once
V gene: TRBV7-2
D gene: .
CDR3 protein: CASSPGSYGYTF
CDR3 DNA: TGTGCCAGCAGCCCGGGGTCCTATGGCTACACCTTC

J gene: TRBJ2-1
clone size: .
V gene: TRBV6-5
D gene: .
CDR3 protein: CASSRDRSSYNEQFF
CDR3 DNA: TGTGCCAGCAGTCGTGACAGAAGCTCCTACAATGAGCAGTTCTTC

J gene: TRBJ2-1
clone size: .
V gene: TRBV2
D gene: TRBD2
CDR3 protein: CASSGPSGSESQEFF
CDR3 DNA: TGTGCCAGCAGTGGGCCTAGCGGGAGCGAAAGCCAAGAGTTCTTC

J gene: TRBJ2-7
clone size: .
V gene: TRBV5-1
D gene: TRBD1
CDR3 protein: CASGWGTGYEQYF
CDR3 DNA: TGCGCCAGCGGGTGGGGGACAGGGTACGAGCAGTACTTC

J gene: TRBJ2-2
clone size: .
V gene: TRBV4-1
D gene: .
CDR3 protein: CASLGYTGELFF
CDR3 DNA: TGCGCCAGCCTCGGGTACACCGGGGAGCTGTTTTTT

J gene: TRBJ1-1
clone size: .
V gene: TRBV4-1
D gene: .
CDR3 protein: CASSQDSRSNTEAFF
CDR3 DNA: TGCGCCAGCAGCCAAGATTCGCGCTCGAACACTGAAGCTTTCTTT

J gene: TRBJ2-7
clone size: .
V gene: TRBV7-3
D gene: TRBD2
CDR3 protein: CASSSGVSYEQYF
CDR3 DNA: TGTGCCAGCAGTAGCGGGGTCTCCTACGAGCAGTACTTC

J gene: TRBJ2-7
clone size: .
V gene: TRBV14
D gene: TRBD1
CDR3 protein: CASSQRPPWDSGTYEQYF
CDR3 DNA: TGTGCCAGCAGCCAACGCCCTCCGTGGGACAGCGGTACCTACGAGCAGTACTTC

J gene: TRBJ2-4
clone size: .
V gene: TRBV5-4
D gene: .
CDR3 protein: CASSSQGFQYF
CDR3 DNA: TGTGCCAGCAGCTCACAGGGTTTTCAGTACTTC

J gene: TRBJ1-2
clone size: .
V gene: TRBV7-9
D gene: TRBD1
CDR3 protein: CASSSIESDRGVNGYTF
CDR3 DNA: TGTGCCAGCAGCTCGATAGAAAGTGACAGGGGAGTAAATGGCTACACCTTC

J gene: TRBJ2-7
clone size: .
V gene: TRBV13
D gene: .
CDR3 protein: CASSLGQDEQYF
CDR3 DNA: TGTGCCAGCAGCTTAGGACAGGACGAGCAGTACTTC

J gene: TRBJ1-2
clone size: .
V gene: TRBV7-8
D gene: .
CDR3 protein: CASSPGFGEGYTF
CDR3 DNA: TGTGCCAGCAGCCCCGGGTTTGGGGAGGGCTACACCTTC

J gene: TRBJ1-1
clone size: .
V gene: TRBV4-1
D gene: .
CDR3 protein: CASSQDERGTEAFF
CDR3 DNA: TGCGCCAGCAGCCAAGATGAGAGAGGCACTGAAGCTTTCTTT